The 8 T cell receptor beta chains below all came from one sample that was sequenced in a study of blood T cell repertoires in COVID-19. The data were produced by immunoSEQ multiplex PCR, yet TCRdb's version contains in-frame clones alone and is incomplete. The data contain under 150,000 clones, 70% to 90% of them singletons. The specimen was peripheral blood. The receptors shown here come from a man aged 30 to 45 with acute or convalescent COVID-19.

J is TRBJ2-7 and V is TRBV6-5; no definite D call. V lost 7 bases to trimming and J lost 4 bases, with 14 bases between them. The CDR3 extends over 13 amino acids. Germline CDR1 MNHEY, CDR2 SVGAGI. The CDR3 reads CASTILPGYEQYV. The DNA for the CDR3 is TGTGCCAGCACTATACTGCCAGGTTACGAGCAGTACGTC.

The V gene is TRBV5-1, the J gene TRBJ1-6; 11 positions agree with TRBD1. Germline CDR1 is SGHRS and CDR2 is YFSETQ. After removal of 0 bases from V and 14 bases from J, the junction contained 7 bases not matched to a gene. The CDR3 is 15 amino acids. The CDR3, as DNA: TGCGCCAGCAGCTTGGACGGGACAGGGGGTCGCACCCTCCACTTT. The encoded protein is CASSLDGTGGRTLHF.

This clone was seen a single time. This sequence joins TRBV2 and TRBJ2-5; D is uncertain. CDR3 size: 13 residues. V lost 6 bases and J 1 base, leaving 9 bases between the germline ends. Germline values: CDR1 SNHLY, CDR2 FYNNEI. The CDR3 DNA follows: TGTGCCAGCAGGGCACCCCTCCAAGAGACCCAGTACTTC. This sequence encodes CASRAPLQETQYF.

The V and J genes are TRBV7-2 and TRBJ2-5; the match to TRBD2 covers 8 bases. CDR3 length: 16 amino acids. V trimming: 0 bases; J trimming: 2 bases; junction bases outside the gene matches: 5. Germline values: CDR1 SGHTA, CDR2 FQGNSA. The CDR3 protein is CASSLALVAGQETQYF. CDR3 nucleotides: TGTGCCAGCAGCTTAGCTTTGGTAGCGGGACAAGAGACCCAGTACTTC.

This clone was detected a few times. V is TRBV29-1 and J is TRBJ1-1; possible D gene TRBD1, 5 bases. The germline V gene has CDR1 SQVTM and CDR2 ANQGSEA. This CDR3 region has 14 residues. With 6 bases removed from V and 1 base from J, the gap between germline ends came to 15 bases. The CDR3 loop reads CSVGPGHGNTEAFF. DNA of the CDR3: TGCAGCGTCGGACCAGGACACGGGAACACTGAAGCTTTCTTT.

The V gene is TRBV2, the J gene TRBJ2-7; D gene ambiguous. Between the trimmed V and J ends, which lost 7 bases and 5 bases, there was a span of 6 bases. The CDR3 is 10 amino acids. Germline V lookup: CDR1 SNHLY, CDR2 FYNNEI. The CDR3 loop is CASNGHEQYF. The CDR3 DNA follows: TGTGCCAGCAATGGGCACGAGCAGTACTTC.

In its sample, this clone was seen a few times. CDR3 nucleotides: TGTGCCAGTAATAATTCGGACAGGAAAAATCAGCCCCAGCATTTT. Its translation is CASNNSDRKNQPQHF. The chain carries TRBV19 and TRBJ1-5; the match to TRBD1 covers 7 bases. CDR3 length equals 15 residues. CDR1 and CDR2 (germline): LNHDA, SQIVND (reference sequence). Unmatched junction bases numbered 10, after V lost 7 bases and J lost 4 bases. Full variable domain (missing parts from reference TRBV19 and TRBJ1-5): DGGITQSPKYLFRKEGQNVTLSCEQNLNHDAMYWYRQDPGQGLRLIYYSQIVNDFQKGDIAEGYSVSREKKESFPLTVTSAQKNPTAFYLCASNNSDRKNQPQHFGDGTRLSIL.

This clone was detected a few times. The chain carries TRBV29-1 and TRBJ2-1, with TRBD1 identical over 10 bases. CDR3 length equals 15 residues. J gave up 5 bases and V 1 base, and 5 bases lay outside the gene matches. CDR1 SQVTM and CDR2 ANQGSEA come from the germline V gene. The CDR3 here is CSVEGDRGRNNEQFF. The DNA for the CDR3 is TGCAGCGTTGAAGGGGACAGGGGTAGGAACAATGAGCAGTTCTTC.